The 25 T cell receptor beta chains below come from one sample, sequenced in a study of lymphopenia after photon versus proton radiotherapy. Assay used: immunoSEQ multiplex PCR; TCRdb lists only in-frame clones, some missing. The table records about 24,000 clones, 70% to 85% of them present only once. Sample: peripheral blood, taken from a patient treated with proton-based radiotherapy. The receptors shown here come from a woman aged 70 to 79 with pancreatic cancer.

This clone was counted only a few times. The V gene is TRBV11-2, the J gene TRBJ2-7; D not resolved. The length of the CDR3 is 11 residues. Germline CDR1 and CDR2: SGHAT and FQNNGV. With 5 bases removed from V and 3 bases from J, the gap between germline ends came to 5 bases. CDR3 sequence: CASSPNYEQYF. CDR3 nucleotide sequence: TGTGCCAGCAGCCCAAACTACGAGCAGTACTTC.

V usage is TRBV30 and J usage is TRBJ1-6, with unresolved D. V lost 3 bases and J 3 bases, leaving 3 bases between the germline ends. Germline CDR1 GTSNPN, CDR2 SVGIG (reference sequence). The CDR3 totals 12 residues. CDR3 DNA sequence: TGTGCCTGGAGAGACTATAATTCACCCCTCCACTTT. Its translation is CAWRDYNSPLHF.

This chain links TRBV5-4 with TRBJ1-3; possible D gene TRBD1, 6 bases. The CDR3 extends over 17 amino acids. Germline lookup yields CDR1 SGHNT and CDR2 YYREEE (reference sequence). Trimming stripped 4 bases from V and 0 bases from J, with 17 bases between. The CDR3 region has the DNA TGTGCCAGCAGCCAAAAGGGGCAGGGGATCTCTGGAAACACCATATATTTT. Encoded protein: CASSQKGQGISGNTIYF.

V usage is TRBV12-5 and J usage is TRBJ1-1, with D perhaps TRBD1 (5 bases). V shed 8 bases and J shed 4 bases, with 20 bases lying between them. The germline V gene has CDR1 LGHNT and CDR2 FRNRAP. CDR3 length: 15 residues. The DNA of the CDR3 is TGTGCTAGTCCCCCAGAGGCAGGAGGGACCACTGAAGCTTTCTTT. Translation gives CASPPEAGGTTEAFF. Variable domain in full (rest from reference TRBV12-5 and TRBJ1-1): DARVTQTPRHKVTEMGQEVTMRCQPILGHNTVFWYRQTMMQGLELLAYFRNRAPLDDSGMPKDRFSAEMPDATLATLKIQPSEPRDSAVYFCASPPEAGGTTEAFFGQGTRLTVV.

The CDR3 sequence is CASSLEVTGLVGIETQYF. The DNA of the CDR3 is TGCGCCAGCAGCTTGGAGGTTACGGGACTAGTAGGTATAGAGACCCAGTACTTC. This rearrangement joins TRBV5-1 to TRBJ2-5; 8 positions agree with TRBD2. This CDR3 has 18 residues. The V and J ends lost 0 bases and 4 bases, in that order; junction bases with no gene match: 14. CDR1 and CDR2 from the germline V gene are SGHRS and YFSETQ.

This clone was counted between two and nine times. The rearrangement joins TRBV20-1 to TRBJ2-3; D is ambiguous. Per germline, CDR1 DFQATT and CDR2 SNEGSKA (reference sequence). This CDR3 region has 10 residues. The CDR3 DNA follows: TGCAGCTGGGCGGATCTTACGCAGTATTTT. It yields the protein CSWADLTQYF.

This clone has only one observation. The chain combines TRBV6-5 with TRBJ2-7, with D possibly TRBD1 on 5 matching bases. The CDR3 runs 12 residues. Trimming stripped 5 bases from V and 3 bases from J, with 8 bases between. The germline V gene has CDR1 MNHEY and CDR2 SVGAGI. The CDR3 region has the DNA TGTGCCAGCAGTGACGACAGCTACGAGCAGTACTTC. It specifies CASSDDSYEQYF.

The V gene is TRBV5-5, the J gene TRBJ2-1, with D possibly being TRBD2 (6 bases). The CDR3 extends over 17 amino acids. V shed 0 bases and J shed 7 bases, with 20 bases lying between them. In germline, CDR1 is SGHKS, CDR2 YYEKEE (reference sequence). CDR3 residues: CASSLGQRTLAVNEQFF. In DNA form, the CDR3 reads TGTGCCAGCAGCTTGGGACAGCGGACTTTAGCGGTAAATGAGCAGTTCTTC. Using reference TRBV5-5 and TRBJ2-1 for the parts outside the CDR3, the full variable domain is DAGVTQSPTHLIKTRGQQVTLRCSPISGHKSVSWYQQVLGQGPQFIFQYYEKEERGRGNFPDRFSARQFPNYSSELNVNALLLGDSALYLCASSLGQRTLAVNEQFFGPGTRLTVL.

The V gene is TRBV4-3, the J gene TRBJ2-7; 7 bases align to TRBD2. Losses at the gene ends were 0 bases for V and 3 bases for J; bases not matched to a gene: 8. CDR1 and CDR2 from the germline V gene are LGHNA and YSLEER. There are 16 residues in the CDR3. CDR3 residues: CASSQDFPGGGYEQYF. CDR3 nucleotides: TGCGCCAGCAGCCAAGATTTTCCGGGAGGAGGCTACGAGCAGTACTTC.

This chain joins TRBV19 and TRBJ1-3; 10 bases are a match to TRBD1. The CDR3 consists of 16 residues. With 5 bases clipped from V and 4 bases from J, the junction kept 8 bases outside the gene matches. From germline, CDR1 is LNHDA and CDR2 SQIVND (reference sequence). CDR3 nucleotide sequence: TGTGCCAGTAGTCCCGGACAGGGGGTCGGAGGAAACACCATATATTTT. Its protein is CASSPGQGVGGNTIYF. Supplemented by reference TRBV19 and TRBJ1-3, the full variable domain reads DGGITQSPKYLFRKEGQNVTLSCEQNLNHDAMYWYRQDPGQGLRLIYYSQIVNDFQKGDIAEGYSVSREKKESFPLTVTSAQKNPTAFYLCASSPGQGVGGNTIYFGEGSWLTVV.

The rearrangement uses TRBV19 and TRBJ1-1; D ambiguous. From germline, CDR1 is LNHDA and CDR2 SQIVND (reference sequence). The CDR3 covers 15 residues. Trimming cost V 6 bases and J 0 bases, with 14 bases left between them. As DNA, the CDR3 is TGTGCCAGTAGCAAAGGTACACAGTTGAACACTGAAGCTTTCTTT. Residues: CASSKGTQLNTEAFF.

This clone is a singleton in its sample. The V gene is TRBV14, the J gene TRBJ1-2, with a possible D match to TRBD1 (5 bases). CDR1 is SGHDN, CDR2 FVKESK, per germline. Deletions cut 1 base from V and 4 bases from J, with 10 bases between. The CDR3 is made up of 14 amino acids. CDR3 nucleotides: TGTGCCAGCAGCCAAGGGAGGGGCCCCTATGGCTACACCTTC. It encodes CASSQGRGPYGYTF.

Only one count was recorded for this clone. The chain combines TRBV7-8 with TRBJ2-5; weak D call: TRBD1 (6 bases). There are 13 residues in the CDR3. V lost 5 bases and J lost 2, with 9 bases in between. CDR1 SGHVS and CDR2 FQNEAQ come from the germline V gene. CDR3 sequence: CASSMDRQETQYF. The CDR3 coding sequence is TGTGCCAGCAGCATGGACAGACAAGAGACCCAGTACTTC.

The V and J genes are TRBV5-4 and TRBJ2-1; TRBD2 aligns across 7 bases. J was trimmed by 8 bases and V by 3 bases; bases with no gene match: 5. This CDR3 has 13 amino acids. From germline, CDR1 is SGHNT and CDR2 YYREEE (reference sequence). Here the CDR3 reads CASSSAGRDEQFF. The CDR3 DNA is TGTGCCAGCAGCTCGGCGGGGAGGGATGAGCAGTTCTTC.

The CDR3 nucleotides read TGTGCCTGGAGTGGTACACGGGAAAAACTGTTTTTT. Translating gives CAWSGTREKLFF. The chain recombines TRBV30 with TRBJ1-4; no clear D. CDR1 is GTSNPN and CDR2 is SVGIG in the germline V gene (reference sequence). The CDR3 sequence is 12 residues long. Trimming took off 1 base at V and 8 bases at J, with 8 bases between the two ends.

The rearrangement uses TRBV13 and TRBJ2-7, with D perhaps matching TRBD2 (5 bases). Germline V gene lookup returns CDR1 PRHDT and CDR2 FYEKMQ (reference sequence). The CDR3 covers 11 residues. V lost 7 bases and J 5 bases, leaving 9 bases between the germline ends. In DNA, the CDR3 is TGTGCCAGCACGAGGGTTAACGAGCAGTACTTC. Its protein product is CASTRVNEQYF.

The V and J genes are TRBV28 and TRBJ1-5; 9 bases match TRBD1. Germline CDR1 and CDR2: MDHEN and SYDVKM. V gave up 7 bases and J gave up 6 bases; unmatched junction bases: 10. The CDR3 is 15 residues long. CDR3 protein: CASIGGTGKGQPQHF. CDR3 nucleotide sequence: TGTGCCAGCATCGGGGGGACAGGGAAGGGTCAGCCCCAGCATTTT.

The V gene is TRBV9, the J gene TRBJ2-2; D is unclear. The CDR3 is 13 amino acids. CDR1 and CDR2 from the germline V gene are SGDLS and YYNGEE. V lost 1 base and J lost 5, with 6 bases in between. CDR3 residues: CASSVFGTGELFF. In DNA, the CDR3 is TGTGCCAGCAGCGTATTTGGGACCGGGGAGCTGTTTTTT.

Turning to this clone: A far larger clone is one nucleotide away, so this likely arose from a read error. CDR3 sequence: CASSQQAGPEGGGELFF. The CDR3 coding sequence is TGTGCCAGCAGCCAACAAGCGGGGCCAGAGGGGGGCGGGGAGCTGTTTTTT. The J gene is TRBJ2-2, the V gene TRBV11-2; D possibly corresponds to TRBD2 (7 bases). The germline gives CDR1 SGHAT, CDR2 FQNNGV. The ends were cut back, 5 bases at V and 7 bases at J, with 23 bases in the middle. CDR3 size: 17 residues. The full variable domain, its missing parts supplied by reference TRBV11-2 and TRBJ2-2, is EAGVAQSPRYKIIEKRQSVAFWCNPISGHATLYWYQQILGQGPKLLIQFQNNGVVDDSQLPKDRFSAERLKGVDSTLKIQPAKLEDSAVYLCASSQQAGPEGGGELFFGEGSRLTVL.

The rearrangement links TRBV11-2 to TRBJ2-2, with D possibly being TRBD1 or TRBD2 (5 bases each). CDR1 is SGHAT and CDR2 is FQNNGV in the germline V gene. Trimming took 6 bases from V and 3 from J, leaving 14 bases between them. This CDR3 contains 15 residues. CDR3: CASRGRGRDTGELFF. The CDR3 coding sequence is TGTGCCAGCAGGGGACGTGGGAGAGACACCGGGGAGCTGTTTTTT.

The chain employs TRBV19 and TRBJ2-1, with 9 bases fitting TRBD1. J lost 7 bases, V lost 7 bases, and 14 bases had no gene match. This CDR3 contains 16 residues. The germline V gene has CDR1 LNHDA and CDR2 SQIVND (reference sequence). CDR3 amino acids: CASTSPQGARGNEQFF. The CDR3 bases are TGTGCCAGTACAAGCCCACAGGGGGCGCGAGGGAATGAGCAGTTCTTC.

The chain has TRBV4-3 and TRBJ1-2, with D uncertain. The V gene lost 0 bases and the J gene lost 8 bases, with 13 bases spanning the gap. The germline gives CDR1 LGHNA, CDR2 YSLEER. The CDR3 is made up of 14 amino acids. The CDR3 DNA reads as TGCGCCAGCAGCCAAGAGAGGCACCGGCGGGGCTACACCTTC. Translated, it gives CASSQERHRRGYTF.

The chain employs TRBV4-3 and TRBJ2-1, with D perhaps TRBD1 (6 bases). Between the trimmed V and J ends, which lost 3 bases and 3 bases, there was a span of 18 bases. The CDR3 has 17 amino acids. Germline CDR1 reads LGHNA; CDR2 reads YSLEER. The CDR3 DNA reads as TGCGCCAGCAGCCAGGATGAGCGAGGGGGAAGCTACAATGAGCAGTTCTTC. Its translation is CASSQDERGGSYNEQFF.

This clone turned up a few times. The chain employs TRBV6-6 and TRBJ2-7; 7 bases map to TRBD2. This CDR3 region has 15 residues. Trimming removed 6 bases from V and 0 bases from J; junction bases left unmatched: 8. The germline V gene encodes CDR1 MNHNY and CDR2 SVGAGI (reference sequence). The chain's CDR3 is CASSTGGHSSYEQYF. Written as DNA, the CDR3 is TGTGCCAGCAGCACGGGAGGTCACAGCTCCTACGAGCAGTACTTC.

This chain uses TRBV7-6 with TRBJ2-5, with a tentative D call TRBD1 (6 bases). V lost 5 bases, J lost 1 base, and 20 bases lay in between. Germline-derived CDR1 and CDR2 are SGHVS and FNYEAQ. CDR3 length equals 17 residues. The CDR3 is CASSPVKDGQLQETQYF. The CDR3 DNA reads TGTGCCAGCAGCCCCGTTAAGGATGGACAGCTCCAAGAGACCCAGTACTTC.